This T cell receptor beta chain comes out of a study of shared clonotypes between healthy human individuals. Study-level background: Participating donors consisted of two women and a few men aged 18 to 49.

This clone has only one observation. Its antigen is not identified. This sample also contains other DNA sequences that code for the same CDR3. Broader study findings: Tissue TCR repertoires likely differ from these blood-only repertoires.

Naive CD8 cells, CD45RO-negative and positively selected for CCR7, excluded terminally differentiated effector memory CD45RA+ cells. Per the authors' pipeline: As immunoSEQ supplied junction-only sequences (without quality scores), filtering differed. Profiling relied on immunoSEQ multiplex PCR, and the TCRdb table lists in-frame clones only, not all of them. V, J and clone size are those of that table, while D and trimming were read from the DNA. The table records around 2,000,000 clones, 85% to 95% of them present only once. The clonotype was recovered from a man younger than 35 in good health. Sequenced: naive CD8+ T cells sorted from blood.

The CDR3 nucleotides are TGTGCCAGCAGCTTGGCCGGAACCCAAGAGACCCAGTACTTC. Its protein is CASSLAGTQETQYF. The chain has TRBV7-9 and TRBJ2-5; D gene uncertain. The germline CDR1 and CDR2 sequences are SEHNR and FQNEAQ (reference sequence). Trimming took 3 bases from V and 1 from J, leaving 9 bases between them. This CDR3 is 14 amino acids long.